These 18 T cell receptor beta chains share one sample of origin, sequenced in a study of T-cell reconstitution after alpha-beta-depleted transplantation in children. Using unique molecular identifiers, the investigators prepared the TCRbeta library. TCRdb independently ran MiXCR on the PCR reads; one entry per CDR3 protein. The table lists hundreds of thousands of distinct CDR3 sequences, about 17% of them singletons. The sequencing used PBMCs from the stem cell graft donor, collected from the stem cell graft. These receptors all stem from a human donor who donated a stem cell graft to a child with acute lymphoblastic leukemia.

V is TRBV7-9 and J is TRBJ2-3, with D unresolved. The CDR3 is made up of 15 amino acids. Trimming shortened V by 2 bases and J by 3 bases, and 12 bases separated the two germline ends. CDR1 and CDR2 (germline): SEHNR, FQNEAQ (reference sequence). The CDR3 DNA sequence: TGTGCCAGCAGCTTAACCCCCCGGAATACAGATACGCAGTATTTT. This encodes CASSLTPRNTDTQYF.

This clonotype was counted a few times. This sequence joins TRBV20-1 and TRBJ2-3; the D is unclear. This CDR3 comprises 14 residues. Germline values: CDR1 DFQATT, CDR2 SNEGSKA (reference sequence). The V end was cut by 6 bases, the J end by 0 bases, with 13 bases between. CDR3 in amino acids: CSARIGPSTDTQYF. CDR3 nucleotide sequence: TGCAGTGCCAGGATCGGGCCGAGCACAGATACGCAGTATTTT.

The rearrangement uses TRBV27 and TRBJ2-1; 7 bases agree with TRBD1. Trimming at V came to 6 bases and at J to 6 bases, leaving 5 bases not matched to a gene. The germline gives CDR1 MNHEY, CDR2 SMNVEV (reference sequence). The CDR3 sequence is 13 residues long. The CDR3 coding sequence is TGTGCCAGCAGGGGGGACAGCCTCAATGAGCAGTTCTTC. Its translation: CASRGDSLNEQFF.

The rearrangement uses TRBV20-1 and TRBJ2-5, with D perhaps matching TRBD2 (6 bases). This CDR3 region has 15 residues. V shed 2 bases and J shed 2 bases, with 15 bases lying between them. Germline CDR1 DFQATT, CDR2 SNEGSKA (reference sequence). Here the CDR3 reads CSARLGTGRQETQYF. CDR3 DNA: TGCAGTGCTAGATTGGGGACTGGGCGTCAAGAGACCCAGTACTTC.

This clonotype was seen a few times. The chain carries TRBV9 and TRBJ1-5; D remains unclear. V was shortened by 3 bases and J by 7 bases, with 11 bases between the two germline ends. The germline gives CDR1 SGDLS, CDR2 YYNGEE. This CDR3 region has 13 residues. The CDR3 here is CASSAGLGQPQHF. As DNA, the CDR3 is TGTGCCAGCAGCGCTGGTTTGGGCCAGCCCCAGCATTTT.

The genes are TRBV6-1 and TRBJ1-2; no reliable D call. Germline values: CDR1 MNHNS, CDR2 SASEGT. The V end was cut by 3 bases, the J end by 3 bases, with 5 bases between. The length of the CDR3 is 12 residues. In DNA, the CDR3 is TGTGCCAGCAGTGACCTGTACTATGGCTACACCTTC. This codes for CASSDLYYGYTF.

There are a few counts of this clonotype. The rearrangement uses TRBV5-1 and TRBJ1-5; 9 bases align to TRBD1. CDR3 length: 15 amino acids. In germline, CDR1 is SGHRS, CDR2 YFSETQ. V trimming: 3 bases; J trimming: 7 bases; junction bases outside the gene matches: 8. The CDR3 reads CASSSTGGAYQPQHF. In DNA form, the CDR3 reads TGCGCCAGCAGCTCCACAGGGGGCGCGTACCAGCCCCAGCATTTT.

This clonotype was counted many times. This chain connects TRBV7-9 to TRBJ2-3; 7 bases match TRBD1. The length of the CDR3 is 15 residues. The J segment lost 7 bases and the V segment lost 1 base, leaving 8 bases of the junction unmatched. Germline CDR1 is SEHNR and CDR2 is FQNEAQ (reference sequence). Here the CDR3 reads CASSLGQGSLNTQYF. In DNA form, the CDR3 reads TGTGCCAGCAGCTTAGGACAGGGAAGTTTGAATACGCAGTATTTT.

The genes are TRBV25-1 and TRBJ1-3; D ambiguous. Germline V gives CDR1 MGHDK, CDR2 SYGVNS. V lost 5 bases, J lost 0 bases, and 8 bases lay in between. This CDR3 is 14 amino acids long. The CDR3 sequence is CASSKSVSGNTIYF. For the CDR3, the DNA is TGTGCCAGCAGTAAATCCGTCTCTGGAAACACCATATATTTT.

This clonotype was picked up a small number of times. This chain links TRBV7-2 with TRBJ1-2; possibly TRBD1 for D (5 bases). This CDR3 comprises 15 residues. With 1 base removed from V and 3 bases from J, the gap between germline ends came to 12 bases. Germline lookup yields CDR1 SGHTA and CDR2 FQGNSA. CDR3 loop: CASSLVVTGDYGYTF. The CDR3 DNA is TGTGCCAGCAGCTTAGTAGTGACGGGGGACTATGGCTACACCTTC.

This clonotype showed up just a few times. V and J are TRBV12-3 or TRBV12-4 and TRBJ2-1, with 9 bases fitting TRBD2. With V trimmed by 6 bases and J by 8 bases, 8 bases remained unmatched. This CDR3 comprises 14 residues. This CDR3 reads CASRRTSAGHEQFF. The CDR3 nucleotides read TGTGCCAGCAGGCGGACTAGCGCGGGCCATGAGCAGTTCTTC.

The gene calls are TRBV7-9 and TRBJ2-5; 10 positions match TRBD2. Trimming cost V 5 bases and J 5 bases; bases outside gene matches: 5. CDR3 length: 14 amino acids. Per the germline V gene, CDR1 is SEHNR and CDR2 is FQNEAQ (reference sequence). The DNA of the CDR3 is TGTGCCAGCAGCGGACAGCGGGAGGGTGAGACCCAGTACTTC. Encoded protein: CASSGQREGETQYF.

The chain employs TRBV4-1 and TRBJ2-7; the D gene is possibly TRBD1 (5 bases). The CDR3 extends over 12 amino acids. Between the trimmed V and J ends, which lost 1 base and 7 bases, there was a span of 8 bases. CDR1 is MGHRA, CDR2 YSYEKL, per germline. CDR3: CASSQVREEQYF. The CDR3 coding sequence is TGCGCCAGCAGCCAAGTCAGGGAAGAGCAGTACTTC.

This clonotype came up a few times. V gene TRBV13 combines with J gene TRBJ2-7, with unresolved D. The V and J ends lost 1 base and 4 bases respectively, with 11 bases between them. Germline values: CDR1 PRHDT, CDR2 FYEKMQ (reference sequence). CDR3 length: 14 residues. In nucleotides, the CDR3 is TGTGCCAGCAGCTTAGAGAACCTAGGGTACGAGCAGTACTTC. It codes for CASSLENLGYEQYF.

The chain uses TRBV5-1 and TRBJ1-5; D is unresolved. The CDR3 sequence is 16 residues long. The germline V gene has CDR1 SGHRS and CDR2 YFSETQ. The V end was cut by 10 bases, the J end by 0 bases, with 20 bases between. Written as DNA, the CDR3 is TGCGCCTTCCAACTTCACGGGGATTATAGCAATCAGCCCCAGCATTTT. Its protein product is CAFQLHGDYSNQPQHF.

This clonotype has a single count. J is TRBJ2-1 and V is TRBV3-1, with D possibly matching TRBD2 (6 bases). Between the trimmed V and J ends, which lost 10 bases and 8 bases, there was a span of 30 bases. The CDR3 consists of 17 residues. From germline, CDR1 is LGHDT and CDR2 YNNKEL (reference sequence). CDR3 residues: CATTQSERADPSDEQFF. As DNA, the CDR3 is TGTGCCACCACCCAATCCGAGCGGGCCGACCCTTCGGATGAGCAGTTCTTC.

The chain is built from TRBV4-2 and TRBJ2-7; the D is unclear. Deletions cut 3 bases from V and 2 bases from J, with 5 bases between. This CDR3 has 12 amino acids. The germline CDR1 and CDR2 sequences are LGHNA and YNFKEQ. CDR3 DNA sequence: TGTGCCAGCAGCCACCATACCTACGAGCAGTACTTC. Amino acids: CASSHHTYEQYF.

This clonotype was seen more than once but under ten times. The chain recombines TRBV7-3 with TRBJ1-6; D not certain. Trimming removed 3 bases from V and 5 bases from J, with 11 bases in between. Germline V gene lookup returns CDR1 SGHTA and CDR2 FQGTGA. The CDR3 is made up of 15 amino acids. CDR3 amino acids: CASSFRAVNNSPLHF. The CDR3 nucleotides read TGTGCCAGCAGCTTCCGGGCCGTCAATAATTCACCCCTCCACTTT.